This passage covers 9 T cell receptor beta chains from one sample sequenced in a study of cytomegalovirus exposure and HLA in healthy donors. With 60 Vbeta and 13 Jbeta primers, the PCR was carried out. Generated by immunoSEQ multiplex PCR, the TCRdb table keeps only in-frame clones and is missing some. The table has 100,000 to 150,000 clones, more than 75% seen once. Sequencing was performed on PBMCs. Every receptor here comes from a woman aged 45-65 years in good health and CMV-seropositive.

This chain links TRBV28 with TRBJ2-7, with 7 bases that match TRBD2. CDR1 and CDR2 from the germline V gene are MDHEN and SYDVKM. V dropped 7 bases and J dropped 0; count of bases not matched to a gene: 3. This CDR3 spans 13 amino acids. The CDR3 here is CASNSGTSYEQYF. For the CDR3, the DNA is TGTGCCAGCAACAGCGGGACCTCCTACGAGCAGTACTTC.

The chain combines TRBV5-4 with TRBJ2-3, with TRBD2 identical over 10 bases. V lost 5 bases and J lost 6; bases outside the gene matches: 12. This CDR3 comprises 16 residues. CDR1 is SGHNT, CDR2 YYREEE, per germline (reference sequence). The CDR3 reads CASRVDASGSPDTQYF. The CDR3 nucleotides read TGTGCCAGCAGAGTGGATGCTAGCGGGAGCCCCGATACGCAGTATTTT.

The CDR3 DNA reads as TGTGCCACCAGCAGGGACAGGAATACAGGGAGTCGCACCGGGGAGCTGTTTTTT. Translated: CATSRDRNTGSRTGELFF. This chain joins TRBV15 and TRBJ2-2; 7 nucleotides line up with TRBD1. This CDR3 contains 18 residues. Per the germline V gene, CDR1 is LNHNV and CDR2 is YYDKDF (reference sequence). With 3 bases clipped from V and 4 bases from J, the junction kept 14 bases outside the gene matches.

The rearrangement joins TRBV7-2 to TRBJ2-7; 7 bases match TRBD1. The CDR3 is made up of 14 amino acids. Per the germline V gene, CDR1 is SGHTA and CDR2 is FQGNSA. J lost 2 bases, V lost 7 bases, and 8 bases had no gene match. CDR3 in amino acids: CASTIGQEPYEQYF. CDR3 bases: TGTGCCAGCACCATTGGACAGGAGCCCTACGAGCAGTACTTC.

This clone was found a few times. The CDR3 sequence is CASSLQPSGRSLYGYTF. The CDR3 DNA reads TGTGCCAGCAGTTTACAACCTTCAGGGCGATCCCTCTATGGCTACACCTTC. This chain joins TRBV27 and TRBJ1-2; perhaps TRBD1 as D (5 bases). CDR1 is MNHEY, CDR2 SMNVEV, per germline (reference sequence). V was pared by 2 bases and J by 4 bases, with 20 bases between. This CDR3 contains 17 residues.

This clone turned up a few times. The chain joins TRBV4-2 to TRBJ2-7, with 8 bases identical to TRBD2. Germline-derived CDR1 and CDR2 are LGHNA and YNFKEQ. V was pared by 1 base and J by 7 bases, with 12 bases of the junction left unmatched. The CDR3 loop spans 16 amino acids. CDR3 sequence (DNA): TGTGCCAGCAGCCAAGCGGGGGGGAAGGGGGAGAGGGAGCAGTACTTC. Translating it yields CASSQAGGKGEREQYF.

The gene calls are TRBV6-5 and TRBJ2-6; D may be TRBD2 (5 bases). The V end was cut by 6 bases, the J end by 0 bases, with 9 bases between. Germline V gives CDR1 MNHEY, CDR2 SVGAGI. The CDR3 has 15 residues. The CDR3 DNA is TGTGCCAGCAGGGGAGCGGCCTCTGGGGCCAACGTCCTGACTTTC. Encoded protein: CASRGAASGANVLTF.

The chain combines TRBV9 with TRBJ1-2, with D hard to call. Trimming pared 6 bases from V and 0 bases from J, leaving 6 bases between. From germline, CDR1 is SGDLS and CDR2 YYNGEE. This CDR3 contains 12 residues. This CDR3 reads CASTRANYGYTF. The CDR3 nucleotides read TGTGCCAGCACGAGAGCTAACTATGGCTACACCTTC. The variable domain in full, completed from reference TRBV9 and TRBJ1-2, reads DSGVTQTPKHLITATGQRVTLRCSPRSGDLSVYWYQQSLDQGLQFLIQYYNGEERAKGNILERFSAQQFPDLHSELNLSSLELGDSALYFCASTRANYGYTFGSGTRLTVV.

The CDR3 DNA follows: TGCGCCAGCAGCATAAATTACCCGGGACTAGTATCTAGCACAGATACGCAGTATTTT. Its translation is CASSINYPGLVSSTDTQYF. This chain connects TRBV5-1 to TRBJ2-3, with 8 bases matching TRBD2. Germline V gene data show CDR1 as SGHRS and CDR2 as YFSETQ. V trimming: 4 bases; J trimming: 0 bases; junction bases outside the gene matches: 16. The CDR3 is made up of 19 amino acids.